The TCR beta chain under discussion was sequenced for a study of control samples from healthy donors and cancer patients. The CDR3 is 15 residues long. V lost 4 bases and J lost 0; bases outside the gene matches: 5. Germline V gives CDR1 SGHAT, CDR2 FQNNGV. Clones were read by immunoSEQ multiplex PCR, and TCRdb kept only the in-frame ones, dropping some. The table lists 100,000 or so clones, around four fifths of them singletons. This clone was recorded only once. The sequenced sample consisted of blood. The receptor comes from a woman between 45 and 60 years old in good health. The chain recombines TRBV11-2 with TRBJ2-5, with TRBD1 identical over 7 bases. The CDR3 here is CASSWGQLNQETQYF. In DNA, the CDR3 is TGTGCCAGCAGCTGGGGACAGTTAAACCAAGAGACCCAGTACTTC.